Listed below are T cell receptor beta chains from one sample, sequenced in a study of cytomegalovirus exposure and HLA in healthy donors. Method: immunoSEQ multiplex PCR; TCRdb's copy keeps in-frame clones and lacks some. The sample holds approximately 190,000 clones; 82% are singletons and the top ten take approximately 0.8%. The sequenced sample was PBMCs. The source is a woman aged 18 to 35 in good health and CMV-seronegative. Each CDR3 is given with its conserved first and last residue. Fields, in order: D gene, J gene, V gene, clone size, CDR3 DNA, CDR3 protein. A D gene is named only where the DNA matches it firmly. Clone size is shown for a subset of rows, as once, few, many or a class of expanded clone.

. TRBJ1-3 TRBV21-1 . TGTGCCAGCAGCAAAGGGCAGGGGGCCTTTGGAAACACCATATATTTT CASSKGQGAFGNTIYF
. TRBJ2-2 TRBV6-6 . TGTGCCAGCAGACTAGTGATGAACACCGGGGAGCTGTTTTTT CASRLVMNTGELFF
. TRBJ2-1 TRBV25-1 . TGTGCCAGCAGTGGCGCCTACAGGGAAAACAATGAGCAGTTCTTC CASSGAYRENNEQFF
. TRBJ2-5 TRBV9 . TGTGCCAGCAGCGTAGTAGGCGGGGAGGGGGAGGCCCAGTACTTC CASSVVGGEGEAQYF
. TRBJ1-1 TRBV5-1 . TGCGCCAGCACCCCCGAGGGGAACACTGAAGCTTTCTTT CASTPEGNTEAFF
. TRBJ2-3 TRBV11-2 . TGTGCCAGCAGCCCACTAGTCTCCACAGATACGCAGTATTTT CASSPLVSTDTQYF
TRBD1 TRBJ1-1 TRBV28 . TGTGCCAGCAGAACAGGGGGCGGGTATGAAGCTTTCTTT CASRTGGGYEAFF
TRBD1 TRBJ2-5 TRBV5-4 . TGTGCCAGCAGCTCCCCCGGACAGGCGGCTTTCCCCCAAGAGACCCAGTACTTC CASSSPGQAAFPQETQYF
. TRBJ1-5 TRBV7-6 . TGTGCCAGCAGCTCGTATAGCAATCAGCCCCAGCATTTT CASSSYSNQPQHF
. TRBJ1-2 TRBV2 . TGTGCCAGCCGTGAAACTTCGGTTCGCGGTGGCTACACCTTC CASRETSVRGGYTF
. TRBJ1-5 TRBV18 . TGTGCCAGCTCACCAGACATAAATCAGCCCCAGCATTTT CASSPDINQPQHF
. TRBJ1-2 TRBV7-2 . TGTGCCAGCACCAATAGGCAGGGTAATGGCTACACCTTC CASTNRQGNGYTF
TRBD1 TRBJ2-5 TRBV4-1 . TGCGCCAGCAGCCAGCAGGGACAGGGGATAGAGACCCAGTACTTC CASSQQGQGIETQYF
TRBD1 TRBJ2-1 TRBV27 . TGTGCCAGCACCTCCACCCGGGACAGACTATACAATGAGCAGTTCTTC CASTSTRDRLYNEQFF
TRBD2 TRBJ2-2 TRBV2 . TGTGCCAGCACTCTGCTAGCGGGAAGCACCGGGGAGCTGTTTTTT CASTLLAGSTGELFF
. TRBJ2-3 TRBV5-1 . TGCGCCAGCAGCGCGCTGGTAGGGCGGGGTAGCGCAGATACGCAGTATTTT CASSALVGRGSADTQYF
. TRBJ2-1 TRBV25-1 . TGTGCCAGCACCCTTAATTATGATGAGCAGTTCTTC CASTLNYDEQFF
TRBD2 TRBJ2-1 TRBV27 . TGTGCCAGCGCGGGGCTAGCGGGCAGAAATGAGCAGTTCTTC CASAGLAGRNEQFF
TRBD1 TRBJ1-6 TRBV27 . TGTGCCAGCAGTATAAACAGGGGGGATCGGACCCTCCACTTT CASSINRGDRTLHF
TRBD2 TRBJ2-5 TRBV6-5 . TGTGCCAGCAGTTTAGGCGGGGGGGCTCTAGAGACCCAGTACTTC CASSLGGGALETQYF
. TRBJ2-3 TRBV6-6 . TGTGCCAGCACCCGACAAAGCACAGATACGCAGTATTTT CASTRQSTDTQYF
TRBD1 TRBJ1-2 TRBV5-1 . TGCGCCAGCAGCTTGGTGGGTGGACAGGGGGATTATGGCTACACCTTC CASSLVGGQGDYGYTF
. TRBJ1-5 TRBV6-5 few TGTGCCAGCAGTTACTCATACCGGAATCAGCCCCAGCATTTT CASSYSYRNQPQHF
. TRBJ2-1 TRBV11-1 once TGTGCCAGCAGCCCACGGGGGTATGAGCAGTTCTTC CASSPRGYEQFF
TRBD2 TRBJ2-7 TRBV9 few TGTGCCAGCAGCGTAGCCCTAGCGGGGGGGCCGTACGAGCAGTACTTC CASSVALAGGPYEQYF
. TRBJ1-5 TRBV9 . TGTGCCAGCAGCGAGCCCCCCGAAACCTTCAATCAGCCCCAGCATTTT CASSEPPETFNQPQHF
TRBD2 TRBJ2-3 TRBV11-2 . TGTGCCAGCAGCTTAGGGGGGATAGCGGGGGGGCAAGATACGCAGTATTTT CASSLGGIAGGQDTQYF
. TRBJ2-1 TRBV13 few TGTGCCAGCAGCACCCAGGGGTTCTCCTACAATGAGCAGTTCTTC CASSTQGFSYNEQFF
. TRBJ2-5 TRBV29-1 . TGCAGCGTCCCGGGTGACGGGAAAGAGACCCAGTACTTC CSVPGDGKETQYF
TRBD1 TRBJ2-3 TRBV27 . TGTGCCAGCAGTTTATTGGGACAGGGCAGGCCAGATACGCAGTATTTT CASSLLGQGRPDTQYF
TRBD1 TRBJ1-1 TRBV28 . TGTGCCAGCAGTCCACGGACAGGGCGGTGGGCTGAAGCTTTCTTT CASSPRTGRWAEAFF
. TRBJ2-1 TRBV7-2 . TGTGCCAGCAGCAGACTTGAAGATTCCTACAATGAGCAGTTCTTC CASSRLEDSYNEQFF
TRBD2 TRBJ2-7 TRBV13 . TGTGCCAGCAGCACGACTAGCGGGCTTACCTCCTACGAGCAGTACTTC CASSTTSGLTSYEQYF
. TRBJ2-7 TRBV28 . TGTGCCAGCAGGGGGCAACCATACTACGAGCAGTACTTC CASRGQPYYEQYF
TRBD2 TRBJ2-1 TRBV4-2 . TGTGCCAGCAGTCAAAAGTTGGTACTAGCGGGGAACAATGAGCAGTTCTTC CASSQKLVLAGNNEQFF
TRBD2 TRBJ2-2 TRBV5-3 once TGTGCCAGAAGCCTAGCGGGAGGGGGCACCGGGGAGCTGTTTTTT CARSLAGGGTGELFF
TRBD2 TRBJ2-7 TRBV19 . TGTGCCAGTAGTAGGCTCGGGGGGGAATCGGTCTACGAGCAGTACTTC CASSRLGGESVYEQYF
. TRBJ2-7 TRBV5-1 . TGCGCCAGCAGCTGGGCAGGCCAACCCTACGAGCAGTACTTC CASSWAGQPYEQYF
TRBD1 TRBJ2-7 TRBV11-2 . TGTGCCAGCAGCCGACCGGGACAGTTCCACGAGCAGTACTTC CASSRPGQFHEQYF
. TRBJ2-5 TRBV18 . TGTGCCAGCTCACCTACCCAACAGGGTCGGCACTTC CASSPTQQGRHF
TRBD2 TRBJ2-6 TRBV6-1 . TGTGCCACCCACAAGGGAGGGGATGGGGCCAACGTCCTGACTTTC CATHKGGDGANVLTF
TRBD2 TRBJ2-1 TRBV27 . TGTGCCAGCAGTTTGAACGGGGGGACCTACAATGAGCAGTTCTTC CASSLNGGTYNEQFF
. TRBJ1-4 TRBV25-1 . TGTGCCAGCAGTGACGACACGGATGCAACTAATGAAAAACTGTTTTTT CASSDDTDATNEKLFF
. TRBJ2-7 TRBV7-8 . TGTGCCAGCAGCCGACTTGCCTACGAGCAGTACTTC CASSRLAYEQYF
TRBD2 TRBJ2-7 TRBV14 . TGTGCCAGCAGCCAAGAACTAGCGGGCTTCTACGAGCAGTACTTC CASSQELAGFYEQYF
. TRBJ2-7 TRBV7-9 . TGTGCCAGCAGCTTAGCTACAGGGAACTACGAGCAGTACTTC CASSLATGNYEQYF
TRBD1 TRBJ2-7 TRBV2 . TGTGCCAGCAGTAGTGGGACAGTGACCTACGAGCAGTACTTC CASSSGTVTYEQYF